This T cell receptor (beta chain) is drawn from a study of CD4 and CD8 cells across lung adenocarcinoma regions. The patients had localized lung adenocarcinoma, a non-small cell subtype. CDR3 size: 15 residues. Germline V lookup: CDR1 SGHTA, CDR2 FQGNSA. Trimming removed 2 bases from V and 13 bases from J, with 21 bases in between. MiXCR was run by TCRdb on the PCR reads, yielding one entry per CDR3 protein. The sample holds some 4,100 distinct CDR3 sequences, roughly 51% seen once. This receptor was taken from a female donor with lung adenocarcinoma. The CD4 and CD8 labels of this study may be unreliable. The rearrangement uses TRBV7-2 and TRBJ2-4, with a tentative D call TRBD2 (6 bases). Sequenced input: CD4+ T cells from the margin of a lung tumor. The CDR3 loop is CASSLSVGLSNEQYF. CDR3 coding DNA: TGTGCCAGCAGCTTATCCGTAGGACTATCCAATGAGCAGTACTTC.